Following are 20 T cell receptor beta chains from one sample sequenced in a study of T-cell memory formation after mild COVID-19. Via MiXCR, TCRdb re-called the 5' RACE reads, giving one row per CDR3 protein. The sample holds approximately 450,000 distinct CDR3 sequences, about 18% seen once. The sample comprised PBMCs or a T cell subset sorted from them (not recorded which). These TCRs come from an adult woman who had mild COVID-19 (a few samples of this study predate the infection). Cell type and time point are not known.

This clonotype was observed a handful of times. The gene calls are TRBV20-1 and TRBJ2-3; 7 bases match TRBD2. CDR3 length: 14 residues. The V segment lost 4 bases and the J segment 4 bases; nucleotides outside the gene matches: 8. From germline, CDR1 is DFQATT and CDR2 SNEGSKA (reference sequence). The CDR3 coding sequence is TGCAGTGCTATTCGCGGGAGTGAGGCAGATACGCAGTATTTT. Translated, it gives CSAIRGSEADTQYF.

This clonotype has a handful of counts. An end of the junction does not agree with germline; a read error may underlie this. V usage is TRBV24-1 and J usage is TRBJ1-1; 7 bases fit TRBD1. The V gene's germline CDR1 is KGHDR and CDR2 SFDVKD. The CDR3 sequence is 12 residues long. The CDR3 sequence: CATSDLRTGPTF. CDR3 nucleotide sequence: TGTGCCACCAGTGATTTGCGGACAGGCCCCACGTTT.

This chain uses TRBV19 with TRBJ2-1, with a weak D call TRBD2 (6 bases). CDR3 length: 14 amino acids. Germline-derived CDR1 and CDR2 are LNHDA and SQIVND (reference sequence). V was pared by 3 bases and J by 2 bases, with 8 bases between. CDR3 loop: CASSMASAYNEQFF. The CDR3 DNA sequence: TGTGCCAGTAGTATGGCTAGCGCCTACAATGAGCAGTTCTTC.

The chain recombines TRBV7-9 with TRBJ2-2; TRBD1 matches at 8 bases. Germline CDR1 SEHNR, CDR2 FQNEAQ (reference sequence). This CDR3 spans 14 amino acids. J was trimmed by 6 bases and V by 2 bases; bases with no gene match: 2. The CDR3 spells CASSLRTGPGELFF. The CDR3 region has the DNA TGTGCCAGCAGCTTAAGGACAGGGCCCGGGGAGCTGTTTTTT.

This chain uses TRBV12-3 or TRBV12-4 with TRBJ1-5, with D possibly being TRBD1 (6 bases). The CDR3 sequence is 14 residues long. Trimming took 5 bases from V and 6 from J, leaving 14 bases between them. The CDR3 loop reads CASSTTGSPQPQHF. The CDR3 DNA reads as TGTGCCAGCAGTACCACAGGGTCCCCTCAGCCCCAGCATTTT.

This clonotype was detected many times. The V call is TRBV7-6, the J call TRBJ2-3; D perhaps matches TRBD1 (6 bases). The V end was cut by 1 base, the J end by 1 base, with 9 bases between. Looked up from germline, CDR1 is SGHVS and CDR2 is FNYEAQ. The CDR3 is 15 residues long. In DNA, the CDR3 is TGTGCCAGCAGCTTAGTTTCAGGGGGCACAGATACGCAGTATTTT. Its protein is CASSLVSGGTDTQYF.

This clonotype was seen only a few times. CDR3 in DNA: TGCGCCAGCAGCTATAACAGGGGGCAAGCTGGGGCCAACGTCCTGACTTTC. Protein product: CASSYNRGQAGANVLTF. The V and J genes are TRBV5-1 and TRBJ2-6, with TRBD1 identical over 9 bases. From germline, CDR1 is SGHRS and CDR2 YFSETQ. V lost 3 bases to trimming and J lost 2 bases; unmatched junction nucleotides: 6. CDR3 length equals 17 residues.

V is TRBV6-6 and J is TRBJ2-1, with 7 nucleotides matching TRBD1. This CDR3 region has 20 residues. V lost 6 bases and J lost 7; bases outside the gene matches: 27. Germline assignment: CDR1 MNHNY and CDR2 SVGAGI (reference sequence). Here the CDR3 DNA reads TGTGCCAGCAGCCCCTTTATATATAGGATTTCGGGCAGGGGGTCTAATGAGCAGTTCTTC. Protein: CASSPFIYRISGRGSNEQFF.

CDR3: CASSQGGGLNYGYTF. The CDR3 DNA reads as TGCGCCAGCAGCCAAGGCGGGGGGCTTAACTATGGCTACACCTTC. V usage is TRBV4-1 and J usage is TRBJ1-2, with a weak D call TRBD1 (6 bases). The germline V gene encodes CDR1 MGHRA and CDR2 YSYEKL. V gave up 1 base and J gave up 1 base, with 10 bases separating them. This CDR3 has 15 amino acids.

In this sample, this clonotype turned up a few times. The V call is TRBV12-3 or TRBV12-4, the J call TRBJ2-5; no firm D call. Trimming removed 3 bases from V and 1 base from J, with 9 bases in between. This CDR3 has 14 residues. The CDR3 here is CASSFSGVQETQYF. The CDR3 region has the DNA TGTGCCAGCAGTTTTTCAGGCGTCCAAGAGACCCAGTACTTC.

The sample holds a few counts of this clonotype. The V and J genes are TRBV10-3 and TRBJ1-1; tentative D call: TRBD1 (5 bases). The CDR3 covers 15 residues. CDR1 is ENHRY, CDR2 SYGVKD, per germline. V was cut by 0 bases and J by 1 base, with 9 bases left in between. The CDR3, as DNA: TGTGCCATCAGTGAGTCCATGAGGGGGAACACTGAAGCTTTCTTT. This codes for CAISESMRGNTEAFF.

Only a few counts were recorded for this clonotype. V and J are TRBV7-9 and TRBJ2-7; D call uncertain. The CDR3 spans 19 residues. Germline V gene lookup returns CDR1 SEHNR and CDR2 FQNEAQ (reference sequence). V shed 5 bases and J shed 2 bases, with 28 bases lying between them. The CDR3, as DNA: TGTGCCAGCAGCCACGTCGCAAGCCAAAACGCCGTACCAACCTACGAGCAGTACTTC. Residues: CASSHVASQNAVPTYEQYF. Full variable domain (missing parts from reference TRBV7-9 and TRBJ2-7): DTGVSQNPRHKITKRGQNVTFRCDPISEHNRLYWYRQTLGQGPEFLTYFQNEAQLEKSRLLSDRFSAERPKGSFSTLEIQRTEQGDSAMYLCASSHVASQNAVPTYEQYFGPGTRLTVT.

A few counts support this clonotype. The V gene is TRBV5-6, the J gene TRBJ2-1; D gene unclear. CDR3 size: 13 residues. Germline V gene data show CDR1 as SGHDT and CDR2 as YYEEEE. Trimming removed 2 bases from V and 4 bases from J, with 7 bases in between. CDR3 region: CASSFWSYNEQFF. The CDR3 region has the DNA TGTGCCAGCAGCTTTTGGAGTTACAATGAGCAGTTCTTC. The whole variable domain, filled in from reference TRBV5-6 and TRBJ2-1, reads DAGVTQSPTHLIKTRGQQVTLRCSPKSGHDTVSWYQQALGQGPQFIFQYYEEEERQRGNFPDRFSGHQFPNYSSELNVNALLLGDSALYLCASSFWSYNEQFFGPGTRLTVL.

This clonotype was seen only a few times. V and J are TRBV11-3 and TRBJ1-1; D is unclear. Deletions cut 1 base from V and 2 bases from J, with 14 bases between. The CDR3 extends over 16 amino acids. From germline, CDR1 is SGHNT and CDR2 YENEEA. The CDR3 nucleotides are TGTGCCAGCAGCTTAGGCCCGGCAGGAGTTAACACTGAAGCTTTCTTT. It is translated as CASSLGPAGVNTEAFF. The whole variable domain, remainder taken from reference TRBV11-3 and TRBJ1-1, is EAGVVQSPRYKIIEKKQPVAFWCNPISGHNTLYWYLQNLGQGPELLIRYENEEAVDDSQLPKDRFSAERLKGVDSTLKIQPAELGDSAVYLCASSLGPAGVNTEAFFGQGTRLTVV.

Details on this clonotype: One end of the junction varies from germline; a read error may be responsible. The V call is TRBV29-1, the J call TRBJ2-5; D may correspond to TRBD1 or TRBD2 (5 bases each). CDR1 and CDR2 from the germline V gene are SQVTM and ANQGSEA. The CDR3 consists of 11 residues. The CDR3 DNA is TGCAGCGTTGAGGCCACCGGGACCCAATACTTC. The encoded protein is CSVEATGTQYF.

The CDR3 here is CATSRGRINEQFF. CDR3 DNA: TGTGCCACCAGCAGGGGACGAATCAATGAGCAGTTCTTC. The chain recombines TRBV15 with TRBJ2-1; the D call may be TRBD1 or TRBD2 (5 bases each). The CDR3 is made up of 13 amino acids. CDR1 LNHNV and CDR2 YYDKDF come from the germline V gene (reference sequence). V shed 3 bases and J shed 6 bases, with 9 bases lying between them.

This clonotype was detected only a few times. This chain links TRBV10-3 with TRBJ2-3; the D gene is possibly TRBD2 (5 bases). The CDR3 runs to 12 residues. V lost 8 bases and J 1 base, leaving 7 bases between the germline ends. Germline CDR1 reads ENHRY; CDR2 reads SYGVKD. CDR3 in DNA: TGTGCCATCGGAGGCGGCACAGATACGCAGTATTTT. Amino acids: CAIGGGTDTQYF.

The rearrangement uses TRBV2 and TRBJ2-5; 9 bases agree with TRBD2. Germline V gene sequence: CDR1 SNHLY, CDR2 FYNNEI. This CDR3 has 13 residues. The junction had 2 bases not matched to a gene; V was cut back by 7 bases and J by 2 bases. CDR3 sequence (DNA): TGTGCCAGCAAGCGGGGGGAACAAGAGACCCAGTACTTC. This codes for CASKRGEQETQYF.

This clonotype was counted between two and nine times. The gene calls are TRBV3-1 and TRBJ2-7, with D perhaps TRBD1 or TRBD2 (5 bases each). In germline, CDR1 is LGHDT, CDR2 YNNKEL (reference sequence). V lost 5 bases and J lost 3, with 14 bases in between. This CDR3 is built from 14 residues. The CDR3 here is CASSSGPYRYEQYF. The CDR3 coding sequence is TGTGCCAGCAGCTCGGGACCGTATCGCTACGAGCAGTACTTC.

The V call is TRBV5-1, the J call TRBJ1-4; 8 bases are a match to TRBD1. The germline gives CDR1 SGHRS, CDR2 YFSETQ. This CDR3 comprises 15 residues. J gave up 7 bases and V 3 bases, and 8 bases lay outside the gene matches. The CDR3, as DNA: TGCGCCAGCAGCTCCTCCGGGACAGGAGTTGAAAAACTGTTTTTT. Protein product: CASSSSGTGVEKLFF. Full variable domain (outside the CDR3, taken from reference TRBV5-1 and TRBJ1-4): KAGVTQTPRYLIKTRGQQVTLSCSPISGHRSVSWYQQTPGQGLQFLFEYFSETQRNKGNFPGRFSGRQFSNSRSEMNVSTLELGDSALYLCASSSSGTGVEKLFFGSGTQLSVL.